One sample yielded the 15 T cell receptor beta chains listed below, sequenced in a study of blood T cell repertoires in COVID-19. Measured with immunoSEQ multiplex PCR; TCRdb has only the in-frame clones, and not every one. This repertoire shows 150,000 to 200,000 clones, 85% to 90% found once; its top ten account for about 2.1%. The sample comprised PBMCs or T cells enriched from blood (not recorded which). The source is a woman aged 40 to 55 with acute COVID-19.

This chain links TRBV3-1 (or the pseudogene TRBV3-2) with TRBJ2-5; D not resolved. In germline, CDR1 is LGHDT, CDR2 YNNKEL (reference sequence). This CDR3 is built from 14 residues. V lost 0 bases, J lost 1 base, and 6 bases lay in between. CDR3 loop: CASSQDYSQETQYF. The CDR3 bases are TGTGCCAGCAGCCAAGATTACAGCCAAGAGACCCAGTACTTC.

The chain uses TRBV7-9 and TRBJ2-7, with D possibly being TRBD1 (6 bases). The CDR3 consists of 13 residues. Germline V gene data show CDR1 as SEHNR and CDR2 as FQNEAQ (reference sequence). V lost 8 bases and J 4 bases, leaving 15 bases between the germline ends. As DNA, the CDR3 is TGTGCCAGCTCTACAGGGAACCGATACGAGCAGTACTTC. Its translation: CASSTGNRYEQYF.

This clone was detected only a few times. The chain has TRBV11-2 and TRBJ2-1; D is perhaps TRBD1 (5 bases). CDR3 length: 13 residues. CDR1 and CDR2 from the germline V gene are SGHAT and FQNNGV. V was trimmed by 1 base and J by 9 bases, leaving 10 bases between them. CDR3 sequence (DNA): TGTGCCAGCAGCTTAGGGGGCCTGGCTGAGCAGTTCTTC. It encodes CASSLGGLAEQFF.

This chain links TRBV7-2 with TRBJ2-7; tentatively, D is TRBD1 (6 bases). The V gene's germline CDR1 is SGHTA and CDR2 FQGNSA. This CDR3 has 14 amino acids. V was shortened by 5 bases and J by 4 bases, with 15 bases between the two germline ends. CDR3 sequence reads: CASSRAGTIYEQYF. CDR3 in DNA: TGTGCCAGCAGCCGCGCCGGGACAATTTACGAGCAGTACTTC.

V is TRBV19 and J is TRBJ1-1, with a tentative D call TRBD1 (5 bases). Germline assignment: CDR1 LNHDA and CDR2 SQIVND (reference sequence). The CDR3 totals 15 residues. V was trimmed by 1 base and J by 2 bases, leaving 11 bases between them. The CDR3 region is CASSIAVTANTEAFF. The CDR3, as DNA: TGTGCCAGTAGTATAGCCGTGACAGCTAACACTGAAGCTTTCTTT.

This clone was observed a few times. The chain uses TRBV30 and TRBJ1-6; D might be TRBD1 (5 bases). CDR3 length: 15 residues. Germline loops: CDR1 GTSNPN, CDR2 SVGIG (reference sequence). V was trimmed by 4 bases and J by 9 bases, leaving 19 bases between them. The CDR3 sequence: CAWIAGQGVSSPLHF. The CDR3 nucleotides read TGTGCCTGGATCGCTGGGCAGGGCGTTAGTTCACCCCTCCACTTT.

The chain employs TRBV2 and TRBJ1-5; 10 bases map to TRBD1. V was pared by 5 bases and J by 0 bases, with 10 bases of the junction left unmatched. CDR1 SNHLY and CDR2 FYNNEI come from the germline V gene. This CDR3 contains 18 residues. The CDR3 reads CASSRDRGALYSNQPQHF. The CDR3 DNA reads as TGTGCCAGCAGTCGGGACAGGGGAGCTCTTTATAGCAATCAGCCCCAGCATTTT.

J is TRBJ2-2 and V is TRBV4-1; 10 bases are shared with TRBD2. This CDR3 region has 16 residues. The V segment lost 4 bases and the J segment 3 bases; nucleotides outside the gene matches: 5. Germline V gene lookup returns CDR1 MGHRA and CDR2 YSYEKL. CDR3 protein: CASSPAGGLDTGELFF. CDR3 bases: TGCGCCAGCAGCCCAGCGGGGGGGCTGGACACCGGGGAGCTGTTTTTT.

This chain links TRBV3-1 (or the pseudogene TRBV3-2) with TRBJ1-1; TRBD1 might be the D (6 bases). V was pared by 2 bases and J by 7 bases, with 20 bases between. The CDR3 has 16 amino acids. Germline loops: CDR1 LGHDT, CDR2 YNNKEL (reference sequence). The CDR3 loop is CASSQHKRVTGDEAFF. The CDR3 bases are TGTGCCAGCAGCCAACATAAGAGGGTGACAGGCGATGAAGCTTTCTTT.

This clone was seen once. This rearrangement joins TRBV27 to TRBJ1-1; D is undetermined. V was pared by 5 bases and J by 0 bases, with 28 bases between. Germline CDR1 and CDR2: MNHEY and SMNVEV (reference sequence). The CDR3 is 20 residues long. In DNA, the CDR3 is TGTGCCAGCAGTCCGCAACACTTTCACAAGGATCGGGGTATGAACACTGAAGCTTTCTTT. Protein product: CASSPQHFHKDRGMNTEAFF.

J is TRBJ1-2 and V is TRBV13; D remains ambiguous. Trimming left V 3 bases short and J 0 bases short, with 5 bases between. Germline values: CDR1 PRHDT, CDR2 FYEKMQ (reference sequence). This CDR3 has 13 residues. CDR3 in DNA: TGTGCCAGCAGCTTCGGGTCTAACTATGGCTACACCTTC. It translates to CASSFGSNYGYTF.

The chain combines TRBV5-1 with TRBJ1-2, with D hard to call. The CDR3 runs 13 residues. The germline CDR1 and CDR2 sequences are SGHRS and YFSETQ. With 0 bases removed from V and 10 bases from J, the gap between germline ends came to 13 bases. In DNA, the CDR3 is TGCGCCAGCAGCTTGGAGGAAAGTGAGGACTACACCTTC. Translated: CASSLEESEDYTF.

The chain carries TRBV6-5 and TRBJ2-5; 7 bases match TRBD2. The CDR3 covers 14 residues. J was trimmed by 1 base and V by 10 bases; bases with no gene match: 9. The V gene's germline CDR1 is MNHEY and CDR2 SVGAGI. The CDR3 nucleotides read TGTGCCACCCGGCGGGAGAGGCGCCAAGAGACCCAGTACTTC. Its protein product is CATRRERRQETQYF.

The chain uses TRBV28 and TRBJ1-2, with 11 bases identical to TRBD1. Germline V gene sequence: CDR1 MDHEN, CDR2 SYDVKM. With 4 bases clipped from V and 3 bases from J, the junction kept 4 bases outside the gene matches. The CDR3 covers 15 residues. The CDR3 spells CASSSGQGAHYGYTF. The CDR3 DNA follows: TGTGCCAGCAGTTCAGGACAGGGGGCTCACTATGGCTACACCTTC.

This chain uses TRBV24-1 with TRBJ2-7; 9 bases line up with TRBD1. Germline CDR1 reads KGHDR; CDR2 reads SFDVKD. V shed 9 bases, J shed 2 bases, and the junction held 25 bases outside the gene matches. This CDR3 has 20 amino acids. The CDR3 DNA reads as TGTGCCACCGTACATTCACCGGGACAGGGAAAGATCGGAATCCCCTACGAGCAGTACTTC. It translates to CATVHSPGQGKIGIPYEQYF.